The T cell receptor beta chain under discussion was sequenced for a study of blood T cell repertoires in COVID-19. Study summary: The United States, Italy and Spain were the sources of the acute and convalescent COVID-19 samples. PBMCs, B-cell-depleted T cells, or T cells were the source of the cDNA or gDNA that made up the material.

Original handling: Amplification with reference gene primers provided the estimates of nucleated cell counts. Produced via immunoSEQ multiplex PCR; TCRdb's table is partial and in-frame only. That table supplies the V and J calls and clone size; D and trimming were determined from the DNA. This table holds about 130,000 clones, 75% to 85% found once. The CDR3 contains 13 residues. Trimming stripped 4 bases from V and 7 bases from J, with 11 bases between. The germline CDR1 and CDR2 sequences are MNHEY and SVGEGT. This clone occurred a few times. The Seattle patients joined while their infection was active and were tracked longitudinally afterward.

The receptor's source is a woman between 65 and 79 years old with COVID-19, enrolled during active disease. The chain joins TRBV6-2 or TRBV6-3 to TRBJ1-5; D uncertain. The sample was peripheral blood. CDR3 sequence (DNA): TGTGCCAGCAGTTTTGCGGGTGGGCAGCCCCAGCATTTT. Protein: CASSFAGGQPQHF.